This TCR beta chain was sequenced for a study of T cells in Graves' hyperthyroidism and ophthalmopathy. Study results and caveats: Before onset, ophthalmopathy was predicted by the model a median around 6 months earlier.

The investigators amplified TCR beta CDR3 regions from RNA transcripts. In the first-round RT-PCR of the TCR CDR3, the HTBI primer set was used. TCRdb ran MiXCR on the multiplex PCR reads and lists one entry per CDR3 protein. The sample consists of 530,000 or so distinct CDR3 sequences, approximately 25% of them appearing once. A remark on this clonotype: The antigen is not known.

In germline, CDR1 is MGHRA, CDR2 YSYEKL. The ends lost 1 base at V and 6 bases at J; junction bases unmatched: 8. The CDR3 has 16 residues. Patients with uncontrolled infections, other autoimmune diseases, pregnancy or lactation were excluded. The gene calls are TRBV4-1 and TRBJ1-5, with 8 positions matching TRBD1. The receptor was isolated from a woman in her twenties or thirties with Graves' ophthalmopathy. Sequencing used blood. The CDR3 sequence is CASSQVDPTGVQPQHF. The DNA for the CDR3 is TGCGCCAGCAGCCAAGTAGACCCGACAGGGGTTCAGCCCCAGCATTTT.